Presented here are 20 T cell receptor beta chains from one specimen sequenced in a study of technical replicates of blood from several donors. Data came from immunoSEQ multiplex PCR; TCRdb stores just in-frame clones and leaves some out. The repertoire holds over 85,000 clones, with about 95% as singletons. The source material was T cells isolated from PBMCs. Receptors originate from a human donor in good health.

The chain has TRBV7-9 and TRBJ2-7; the D gene is possibly TRBD1 (5 bases). V shed 3 bases and J shed 6 bases, with 12 bases lying between them. Germline-derived CDR1 and CDR2 are SEHNR and FQNEAQ (reference sequence). The length of the CDR3 is 13 residues. CDR3 region: CASSFPSTAEQYF. The CDR3 DNA follows: TGTGCCAGCAGCTTCCCCTCGACAGCCGAGCAGTACTTC.

The chain employs TRBV6-5 and TRBJ1-2; no reliable D call. The CDR3 loop spans 14 amino acids. V shed 7 bases and J shed 2 bases, with 14 bases lying between them. The V gene's germline CDR1 is MNHEY and CDR2 SVGAGI. The CDR3 DNA reads TGTGCCAGCACCCCCGGTAGAACGAACTATGGCTACACCTTC. It yields the protein CASTPGRTNYGYTF.

CDR3 sequence (DNA): TGTGCCAGCAGCTCCCAGACAGGGGGCTACGAGCAGTACTTC. Its translation is CASSSQTGGYEQYF. J is TRBJ2-7 and V is TRBV7-9, with TRBD1 matching 9 bases. This CDR3 spans 14 amino acids. V shed 4 bases, J shed 3 bases, and the junction held 4 bases outside the gene matches. CDR1 and CDR2 (germline): SEHNR, FQNEAQ (reference sequence).

The J gene is TRBJ2-1, the V gene TRBV5-1, with TRBD2 matching 8 bases. V gave up 5 bases and J gave up 9 bases; unmatched junction bases: 4. The CDR3 extends over 12 amino acids. Germline CDR1 and CDR2: SGHRS and YFSETQ. CDR3 loop: CASRPSGGEQFF. The CDR3 nucleotides are TGCGCCAGCAGACCCAGCGGGGGTGAGCAGTTCTTC.

The chain has TRBV10-3 and TRBJ2-1; 16 bases fit TRBD2. The trim removed 6 bases at V and 9 bases at J, leaving 8 bases unmatched. The CDR3 spans 16 residues. Germline V lookup: CDR1 ENHRY, CDR2 SYGVKD. DNA for the CDR3: TGTGCCATCAGGTCCGGGACTAGCGGGAGGGAGGCTGAGCAGTTCTTC. Translation gives CAIRSGTSGREAEQFF.

The chain employs TRBV2 and TRBJ2-5; 9 bases are shared with TRBD1. The ends lost 1 base at V and 4 bases at J; junction bases unmatched: 4. CDR1 and CDR2 from the germline V gene are SNHLY and FYNNEI. The length of the CDR3 is 15 residues. In nucleotides, the CDR3 is TGTGCCAGCAGTGAAGAACAGGGGGCTGGAGAGACCCAGTACTTC. It is translated as CASSEEQGAGETQYF.

The chain has TRBV13 and TRBJ2-7; the D gene is possibly TRBD1 (5 bases). V lost 3 bases, J lost 2 bases, and 11 bases lay in between. The CDR3 spans 14 residues. From germline, CDR1 is PRHDT and CDR2 FYEKMQ (reference sequence). DNA of the CDR3: TGTGCCAGCAGCTTGGCAGGGCGCCCCTACGAGCAGTACTTC. This sequence encodes CASSLAGRPYEQYF.

V usage is TRBV2 and J usage is TRBJ1-2; 9 positions agree with TRBD1. The V gene's germline CDR1 is SNHLY and CDR2 FYNNEI. The CDR3 has 13 amino acids. V shed 3 bases, J shed 8 bases, and the junction held 4 bases outside the gene matches. The CDR3 protein is CASSEGQGRGYTF. In DNA form, the CDR3 reads TGTGCCAGCAGTGAGGGACAGGGACGAGGCTACACCTTC.

V and J are TRBV10-3 and TRBJ2-1, with D possibly matching TRBD2 (5 bases). With 4 bases removed from V and 5 bases from J, the gap between germline ends came to 18 bases. The CDR3 is made up of 16 amino acids. Germline CDR1 reads ENHRY; CDR2 reads SYGVKD. The CDR3, as DNA: TGTGCCATCAGTGCCACCAGCCTAGCCGGCCACAATGAGCAGTTCTTC. Its translation is CAISATSLAGHNEQFF.

The CDR3 bases are TGTGCCAGCAGTTACTGGGGGGGGGTACGGACTGAAGCTTTCTTT. It specifies CASSYWGGVRTEAFF. J is TRBJ1-1 and V is TRBV6-5; D possibly corresponds to TRBD1 (5 bases). Germline CDR1 is MNHEY and CDR2 is SVGAGI. This CDR3 has 15 amino acids. V dropped 1 base and J dropped 5 bases, with 14 bases sitting between them.

The gene calls are TRBV11-2 and TRBJ2-5; 8 bases map to TRBD2. This CDR3 contains 15 residues. Germline CDR1 SGHAT, CDR2 FQNNGV. Trimming removed 3 bases from V and 4 bases from J; junction bases left unmatched: 7. The CDR3: CASSFTSGEVETQYF. For the CDR3, the DNA is TGTGCCAGCAGCTTTACTAGCGGAGAAGTAGAGACCCAGTACTTC. Based on the CDR3 plus reference TRBV11-2 and TRBJ2-5, the full variable domain is EAGVAQSPRYKIIEKRQSVAFWCNPISGHATLYWYQQILGQGPKLLIQFQNNGVVDDSQLPKDRFSAERLKGVDSTLKIQPAKLEDSAVYLCASSFTSGEVETQYFGPGTRLLVL.

This clone was counted a single time. V usage is TRBV7-3 and J usage is TRBJ2-1; 8 bases line up with TRBD2. The V gene end was trimmed by 4 bases and the J gene end by 7 bases; junction bases not matched to a gene: 9. The length of the CDR3 is 15 residues. CDR1 is SGHTA, CDR2 FQGTGA, per germline. This chain's CDR3 is CASSWSAGDRNEQFF. The DNA for the CDR3 is TGTGCCAGCAGCTGGTCAGCGGGAGATCGGAATGAGCAGTTCTTC.

The CDR3 spells CASRLAGHEQYF. CDR3 nucleotide sequence: TGTGCCAGCAGGCTAGCGGGACACGAGCAGTACTTC. The chain uses TRBV2 and TRBJ2-7; TRBD2 matches at 9 bases. The J segment lost 5 bases and the V segment lost 6 bases, leaving 2 bases of the junction unmatched. There are 12 residues in the CDR3. CDR1 and CDR2 from the germline V gene are SNHLY and FYNNEI.

The chain is built from TRBV2 and TRBJ2-1; D is perhaps TRBD2 (6 bases). Germline values: CDR1 SNHLY, CDR2 FYNNEI. Trimming took off 8 bases at V and 0 bases at J, with 11 bases between the two ends. The CDR3 length is 14 residues. The CDR3 sequence: CASLSGGSYNEQFF. CDR3 sequence (DNA): TGTGCCAGCCTTAGCGGAGGCTCCTACAATGAGCAGTTCTTC.

This clone was seen a handful of times. The chain combines TRBV10-3 with TRBJ1-3; D not certain. Germline V gene data show CDR1 as ENHRY and CDR2 as SYGVKD. The CDR3 totals 15 residues. V lost 0 bases and J lost 8, with 14 bases in between. The CDR3 DNA follows: TGTGCCATCAGTGAGTCTGGCTTCGAGAGGGACACCATATATTTT. This gives the protein CAISESGFERDTIYF.

CDR3 loop: CASSYSGGDNSPLHF. As DNA, the CDR3 is TGTGCCAGCAGTTACTCAGGGGGCGATAATTCACCCCTCCACTTT. The gene calls are TRBV6-6 and TRBJ1-6; TRBD1 agrees at 7 bases. The CDR3 consists of 15 residues. Unmatched junction bases numbered 1, after V lost 0 bases and J lost 5 bases. Germline CDR1 reads MNHNY; CDR2 reads SVGAGI (reference sequence).

This rearrangement joins TRBV5-1 to TRBJ2-7; 7 nucleotides match TRBD2. This CDR3 has 15 residues. The V segment lost 0 bases and the J segment 6 bases; nucleotides outside the gene matches: 9. Looked up from germline, CDR1 is SGHRS and CDR2 is YFSETQ. CDR3: CASSLGGPGGGEQYF. The CDR3 DNA follows: TGCGCCAGCAGCTTGGGAGGACCGGGAGGAGGCGAGCAGTACTTC.

The V and J genes are TRBV6-5 and TRBJ2-7, with TRBD2 identical over 10 bases. The CDR3 totals 15 residues. The V segment lost 6 bases and the J segment 0 bases; nucleotides outside the gene matches: 5. The V gene's germline CDR1 is MNHEY and CDR2 SVGAGI. CDR3 nucleotide sequence: TGTGCCAGCAGCTATACTAGCGGGGTCTCCTACGAGCAGTACTTC. Translation: CASSYTSGVSYEQYF.

CDR3: CSARSDYGYTF. The CDR3 bases are TGCAGTGCTAGATCCGACTATGGCTACACCTTC. V and J are TRBV20-1 and TRBJ1-2; D call uncertain. This CDR3 spans 11 amino acids. V dropped 2 bases and J dropped 3 bases, with 4 bases sitting between them. Germline assignment: CDR1 DFQATT and CDR2 SNEGSKA (reference sequence).

The chain joins TRBV11-2 to TRBJ1-1, with 8 nucleotides matching TRBD1. Germline V gene data show CDR1 as SGHAT and CDR2 as FQNNGV. The length of the CDR3 is 14 residues. Trimming removed 4 bases from V and 1 base from J; junction bases left unmatched: 2. The CDR3, as DNA: TGTGCCAGCAGCTCCGGGACAGGGAACACTGAAGCTTTCTTT. It specifies CASSSGTGNTEAFF.